This TCR beta chain originates from a study of T cell responses to AZD1222 COVID-19 vaccine. Broader study findings: Sampling that yielded the repertoires occurred only after the peak T cell response.

The CDR3 length is 15 residues. The V segment lost 0 bases and the J segment 8 bases; nucleotides outside the gene matches: 4. Germline CDR1 is SGHRS and CDR2 is YFSETQ. Details on this clone: Its antigen is not identified.

Sequencing was performed with immunoSEQ multiplex PCR; in TCRdb, only in-frame clones are kept and a portion is missing. The data contain roughly 150,000 clones, about 91% of them seen just once; the ten biggest clones take up more than 3%. The chain has TRBV5-1 and TRBJ1-4, with 10 bases aligning to TRBD1. This receptor was obtained from an adult in good health. This specimen was peripheral blood, taken on day 0 of MenACWY control vaccination. The CDR3 is CASSLAGTGVEKLFF. The CDR3 coding sequence is TGCGCCAGCAGCTTGGCCGGGACAGGGGTCGAAAAACTGTTTTTT.